Listed here is a single TCR beta chain. The sample holds a few counts of this clonotype. Its specific antigen is unknown. No clone much larger than this one lies a single base away; base qualities are absent. This specimen belongs to a study of T cell repertoires in cytomegalovirus infection (dated by TCRdb to 2018 to 2020). Regarding the research as a whole: Peptide stimulations targeted recently identified HLA-C-restricted CMV epitopes, whose presentation resists viral immunomodulation, together with well-studied HLA-B-restricted epitopes. Donor HLA type was relevant to the analysis, as public TCR beta signatures indicated carriage of CMV infection together with the matching HLA type. On the study overall, not on this receptor specifically: Cumulative frequency of public TCR beta family members discriminated carriers of CMV infection plus the relevant HLA type in this cohort and an independent approximately 360-donor cohort. The ex vivo response was dominated by HLA-C-restricted CMV-specific TCR beta clonotypes, which also provided the single most frequent clonotype in two of eight donors.

This sample was sequenced with an Illumina HiSeq 1500. TCRdb's own reprocessing of the public reads used fastp at Q25 and MiXCR and kept productive beta chains. Rows merge per CDR3 protein into single entries with the most common DNA and genes. Across this sample there are roughly 990,000 distinct CDR3 sequences, with around 29% seen only once. The ten biggest clones cover around 15% of the sample. Per the publication, the treatment or condition label means: in vitro stimulation with specific CMV peptide epitopes to enrich CMV-specific T cells. V is cut back by 2 bases and J by 5 bases, with 8 bases in the junction unmatched. The CDR3 starts with the cysteine, ends with the phenylalanine, and has 17 residues. Only CDR3 DNA is held: 51 bases, read in frame from base 1. Reading the germline V gene gives CDR1 LGHNA and CDR2 YSLEER.

The rearrangement joined TRBV4-3 to TRBJ2-3, and 12 junction bases match TRBD1. The TCR was taken from a human donor in good health (CMV status not recorded). Some clones in this sample may be carry-over from other donors' samples. Sequencing used cultured CD8+ T cells from PBMCs, obtained from culture after CMV antigen stimulation. The sequence in DNA is TGCGCCAGCAGCCAACCCAGGGACAGGGGGCGTGAAGATACGCAGTATTTT. Translated, this is CASSQPRDRGREDTQYF.